This T cell receptor beta chain was sequenced for a study of T cell responses to AZD1222 COVID-19 vaccine. Study-level findings and limits: Every sample of the repertoires postdated the peak T cell response. Recipients of AZD1222 seropositive at baseline numbered only 5 to 7. In a largely white British group with more females than males, clonal diversity was possibly underestimated.

Repertoires were generated with immunoSEQ multiplex PCR, while TCRdb's copy carries only in-frame clones and drops some. The table includes roughly 130,000 clones, approximately 90% detected once. Comments on this clone: Antigen unknown.

The specimen was peripheral blood, collected on day 0 of AZD1222 vaccination. The receptor comes from an adult in good health.

In nucleotides, the CDR3 is TGTGCCAGCAGCGTAGACCCGGTCGACAGGACTGAAGCTTTCTTT. Residues: CASSVDPVDRTEAFF. The rearrangement joins TRBV9 to TRBJ1-1; possible D gene TRBD1, 6 bases. Germline V gives CDR1 SGDLS, CDR2 YYNGEE. The V end was cut by 0 bases, the J end by 5 bases, with 14 bases between. The CDR3 covers 15 residues.